A selection of T cell receptor beta chains follows, all from one sample in a study of CD8+CD57+ T cells in acquired aplastic anemia. TCRdb re-called the reads through MiXCR, storing one row per CDR3 protein. Found here are 68,000 or so distinct CDR3 sequences, 45% to 60% of them singletons; the top ten hold roughly 8%. Sequencing was carried out using sorted CD4+, CD8+, or CD8+CD57+ T cells (not recorded which) from PBMCs. Receptor source: a human donor in good health, serving as a control. CDR3s include the opening cysteine and the closing phenylalanine or tryptophan. Fields, in order: V gene, J gene, clone size, D gene, CDR3 protein, CDR3 DNA. A D gene is named only where the DNA matches it firmly. Some rows have no size entry. The others give once, few or many, or a class for an expanded clone.

>TRBV18|TRBJ2-1|-|TRBD2
CASSPLKEGGSYNEQFF
TGTGCCAGCTCACCACTAAAGGAGGGAGGGTCCTACAATGAGCAGTTCTTC
>TRBV7-2|TRBJ1-1|-|-
CASSLGAQNTEAFF
TGTGCCAGCAGCTTAGGGGCACAGAACACTGAAGCTTTCTTT
>TRBV7-2|TRBJ2-5|once|-
CASSLDGTPQGTQYF
TGTGCCAGCAGCTTAGATGGGACACCTCAAGGGACCCAGTACTTC
>TRBV2|TRBJ1-1|-|TRBD1
CASRDRGAFF
TGTGCCAGCAGGGACAGGGGGGCTTTCTTT
>TRBV7-9|TRBJ2-7|-|-
CASSEYDEQHF
TGTGCCAGCAGCGAGTACGACGAGCAGCACTTC
>TRBV7-7|TRBJ2-5|-|-
CASSVMLGETQYF
TGTGCTAGCAGCGTAATGTTAGGGGAGACCCAGTACTTC
>TRBV7-9|TRBJ2-1|many|-
CASSPLAPGREQFF
TGTGCCAGCAGCCCCCTGGCCCCCGGGCGTGAGCAGTTCTTC
>TRBV15|TRBJ1-6|-|-
CATSRQGSYNSPLHF
TGTGCCACCAGCAGACAGGGTTCCTATAACTCACCCCTCCACTTT
>TRBV2|TRBJ2-1|-|TRBD1
CASSPDRGGYYNEQFF
TGTGCCAGCAGTCCAGACAGGGGTGGGTACTACAATGAGCAGTTCTTC
>TRBV3-1|TRBJ2-1|few|-
CASSQKKGVAAQARNEQFF
TGTGCCAGCAGCCAAAAAAAAGGAGTAGCGGCGCAGGCTAGAAATGAGCAGTTCTTC
>TRBV2|TRBJ2-5|many|-
CASMSEQEQETQYF
TGTGCCAGCATGAGTGAACAGGAACAAGAGACCCAGTACTTC
>TRBV25-1|TRBJ1-1|-|-
CASSAHREVTEAFF
TGTGCCAGCAGTGCCCACAGGGAAGTCACTGAAGCTTTCTTT
>TRBV20-1|TRBJ1-2|-|TRBD1
CSAKGQNYGYTF
TGCAGTGCTAAGGGACAGAACTATGGCTACACCTTC
>TRBV29-1|TRBJ1-2|-|-
CSVIEVRYGYTF
TGCAGCGTTATAGAGGTTCGCTATGGCTACACCTTC
>TRBV20-1|TRBJ2-5|-|-
CIAPSLKWGPRETQYF
TGCATTGCTCCTTCCTTAAAGTGGGGGCCGAGGGAGACCCAGTACTTC
>TRBV7-9|TRBJ1-2|once|-
CASSLDYYGYTF
TGTGCCAGCAGCTTAGATTACTATGGCTACACCTTC
>TRBV11-1|TRBJ2-7|-|-
CVSSILAGRSISYEQYF
TGTGTCAGCAGCATACTCGCGGGACGGTCTATATCCTACGAGCAGTACTTC
>TRBV10-2|TRBJ1-6|-|-
CASSRQSTGSPLHF
TGCGCCAGCAGCAGACAAAGTACAGGATCACCCCTCCACTTT
>TRBV4-1|TRBJ2-7|few|TRBD1
CASSPGQASYEQYF
TGCGCCAGCAGCCCCGGACAGGCTTCCTACGAGCAGTACTTC
>TRBV4-1|TRBJ2-7|many|TRBD2
CASSQVAGVPFYEQYF
TGCGCCAGCAGCCAAGTTGCGGGGGTCCCTTTCTACGAGCAGTACTTC
>TRBV29-1|TRBJ1-1|-|-
CSAQSQLNTEAFF
TGCAGCGCACAGAGCCAGCTGAACACTGAAGCTTTCTTT
>TRBV6-4|TRBJ2-1|many|TRBD2
CASSDSSSGYNEQFF
TGTGCCAGCAGTGACTCGTCTAGCGGATACAATGAGCAGTTCTTC
>TRBV11-3|TRBJ2-7|many|-
CASSLDATPINEQYF
TGTGCCAGCAGCTTAGATGCTACGCCGATAAACGAGCAGTACTTC
>TRBV24-1|TRBJ1-4|-|-
CATSEGSGVEKLFF
TGTGCCACCAGTGAGGGGTCAGGGGTTGAAAAACTGTTTTTT
>TRBV2|TRBJ2-1|medium-sized|-
CASTENEQFF
TGTGCCAGCACCGAGAATGAGCAGTTCTTC
>TRBV5-1|TRBJ2-7|many|-
CASSLSSSWEQEQYF
TGCGCCAGCAGCTTGAGTAGTTCGTGGGAACAGGAGCAGTACTTC
>TRBV24-1|TRBJ2-1|-|TRBD2
CATSGPTSGVAGEQFF
TGTGCCACCAGTGGCCCTACCAGCGGGGTGGCTGGTGAGCAGTTCTTC
>TRBV20-1|TRBJ1-2|-|-
CSAKSAQGVSYGYTF
TGCAGTGCCAAGAGCGCGCAGGGAGTATCCTATGGCTACACCTTC
>TRBV25-1|TRBJ1-2|-|-
CASNGGPRYGYTF
TGTGCCAGCAATGGGGGTCCCCGATATGGCTACACCTTC
>TRBV19|TRBJ1-1|few|-
CASTIAGNTEAFF
TGTGCCAGTACCATCGCTGGGAACACTGAAGCTTTCTTT
>TRBV7-9|TRBJ1-6|medium-sized|TRBD1
CASSRDRLLLHF
TGTGCCAGCAGCAGGGACAGGTTGCTCCTCCACTTT
>TRBV29-1|TRBJ2-3|-|-
CSLDPTALGTDTQYF
TGCAGCCTCGACCCGACGGCTCTGGGCACAGATACGCAGTATTTT
>TRBV29-1|TRBJ1-2|-|-
CSVRLVGGANYGYTF
TGCAGCGTTCGCCTCGTAGGGGGTGCTAACTATGGCTACACCTTC
>TRBV13|TRBJ1-1|many|-
CASSLQGRGTEAFF
TGTGCCAGCAGCTTACAGGGCAGGGGTACTGAAGCTTTCTTT
>TRBV6-1|TRBJ2-1|many|TRBD2
CASSGYSGGGNNEQFF
TGTGCCAGCAGTGGATATAGCGGGGGCGGCAACAATGAGCAGTTCTTC
>TRBV7-3|TRBJ2-5|many|TRBD2
CASSSSGTWGETQYF
TGTGCCAGCAGTTCTAGCGGGACTTGGGGAGAGACCCAGTACTTC
>TRBV9|TRBJ2-7|-|-
CASSLGQQYF
TGTGCCAGCAGCTTGGGACAGCAGTACTTC
>TRBV19|TRBJ1-1|-|-
CASSRDSGVAEAFF
TGTGCCAGTAGCCGAGACAGCGGGGTCGCTGAAGCTTTCTTT
>TRBV6-2/TRBV6-3|TRBJ1-4|-|-
CASRAGAIDEKLFF
TGTGCCAGCAGAGCCGGGGCTATCGACGAAAAACTGTTTTTT
>TRBV24-1|TRBJ2-2|-|TRBD1
CATSESTRDRGLSTGELFF
TGTGCCACCAGTGAGTCTACCCGGGACAGGGGGTTATCGACCGGGGAGCTGTTTTTT
>TRBV19|TRBJ2-7|medium-sized|TRBD2
CASSTGTSGTQQYF
TGTGCCAGTAGTACTGGGACTAGCGGGACCCAGCAGTACTTC
>TRBV7-9|TRBJ2-2|many|-
CASSLEGGKNTGELFF
TGTGCCAGCAGCTTGGAGGGAGGTAAAAACACCGGGGAGCTGTTTTTT
>TRBV20-1|TRBJ2-7|once|TRBD2
CSATSGGAAYEQYF
TGCAGTGCTACAAGCGGGGGGGCGGCCTACGAGCAGTACTTC
>TRBV19|TRBJ1-5|once|TRBD1
CASTNYADRDQPQHF
TGTGCCAGTACCAACTACGCGGACAGGGATCAGCCCCAGCATTTT
>TRBV2|TRBJ2-1|many|TRBD1
CASRPGTGGYNEQFF
TGTGCCAGCAGACCTGGGACAGGGGGTTACAATGAGCAGTTCTTC
>TRBV27|TRBJ1-2|many|-
CASSLTGASGYTF
TGTGCCAGCAGTTTAACAGGAGCATCGGGCTACACCTTC
>TRBV18|TRBJ2-7|many|-
CASSPDSYGEQYF
TGTGCCAGCTCACCCGACAGTTACGGCGAGCAGTACTTC
>TRBV25-1|TRBJ1-2|-|-
CASSEWEGAAYGYTF
TGTGCCAGCAGTGAATGGGAGGGCGCGGCCTATGGCTACACCTTC
>TRBV20-1|TRBJ2-1|-|-
CSANRISSYNEQFF
TGCAGTGCCAACCGTATTAGCTCCTACAATGAGCAGTTCTTC